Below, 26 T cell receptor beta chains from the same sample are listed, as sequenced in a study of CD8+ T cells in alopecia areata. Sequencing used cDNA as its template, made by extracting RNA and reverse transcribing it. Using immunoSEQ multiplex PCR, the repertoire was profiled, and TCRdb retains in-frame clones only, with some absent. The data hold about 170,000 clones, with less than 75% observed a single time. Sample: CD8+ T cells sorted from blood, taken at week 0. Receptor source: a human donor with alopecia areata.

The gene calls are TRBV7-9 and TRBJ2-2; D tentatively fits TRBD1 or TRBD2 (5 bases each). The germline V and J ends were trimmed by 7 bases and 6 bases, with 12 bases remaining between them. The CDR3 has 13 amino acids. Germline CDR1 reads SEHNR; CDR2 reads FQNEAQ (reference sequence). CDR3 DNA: TGTGCCAGCAACCCTGAGGGGTCCGGGGAGCTGTTTTTT. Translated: CASNPEGSGELFF. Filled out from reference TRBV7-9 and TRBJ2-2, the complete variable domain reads DTGVSQNPRHKITKRGQNVTFRCDPISEHNRLYWYRQTLGQGPEFLTYFQNEAQLEKSRLLSDRFSAERPKGSFSTLEIQRTEQGDSAMYLCASNPEGSGELFFGEGSRLTVL.

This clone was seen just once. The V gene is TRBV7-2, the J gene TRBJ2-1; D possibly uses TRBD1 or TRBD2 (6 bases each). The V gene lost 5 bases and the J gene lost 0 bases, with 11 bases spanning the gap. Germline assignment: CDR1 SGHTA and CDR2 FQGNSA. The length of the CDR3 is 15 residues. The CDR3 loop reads CASSRGQSSYNEQFF. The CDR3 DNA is TGTGCCAGCAGCCGGGGGCAGAGCTCCTACAATGAGCAGTTCTTC.

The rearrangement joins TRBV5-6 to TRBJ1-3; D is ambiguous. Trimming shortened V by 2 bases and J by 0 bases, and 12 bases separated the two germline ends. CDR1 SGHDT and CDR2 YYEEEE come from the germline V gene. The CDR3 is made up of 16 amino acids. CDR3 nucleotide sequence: TGTGCCAGCAGCTTCCCCAGGTACCTCTCTGGAAACACCATATATTTT. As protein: CASSFPRYLSGNTIYF. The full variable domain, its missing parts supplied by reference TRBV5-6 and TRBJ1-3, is DAGVTQSPTHLIKTRGQQVTLRCSPKSGHDTVSWYQQALGQGPQFIFQYYEEEERQRGNFPDRFSGHQFPNYSSELNVNALLLGDSALYLCASSFPRYLSGNTIYFGEGSWLTVV.

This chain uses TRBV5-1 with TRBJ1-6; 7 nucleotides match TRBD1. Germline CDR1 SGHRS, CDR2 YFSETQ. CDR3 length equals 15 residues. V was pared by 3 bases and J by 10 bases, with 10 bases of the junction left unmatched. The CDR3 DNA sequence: TGCGCCAGCAGCTCGAGACAGGGATCCGACTCACCCCTCCACTTT. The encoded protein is CASSSRQGSDSPLHF.

CDR3 region: CAWGDGFSYNEQFF. Here the CDR3 DNA reads TGTGCCTGGGGGGACGGGTTCTCCTACAATGAGCAGTTCTTC. The chain uses TRBV30 and TRBJ2-1; D could derive from TRBD1 or TRBD2 (5 bases each). The CDR3 has 14 amino acids. Germline CDR1 reads GTSNPN; CDR2 reads SVGIG (reference sequence). The ends were cut back, 5 bases at V and 0 bases at J, with 11 bases in the middle.

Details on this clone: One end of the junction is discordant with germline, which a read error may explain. The chain's CDR3 is CASSDAGRPYVQYF. CDR3 bases: TGTGCCAGCAGTGACGCAGGGAGGCCTTACGTGCAGTACTTC. This chain connects TRBV2 to TRBJ2-7, with D possibly matching TRBD2 (6 bases). Germline CDR1 reads SNHLY; CDR2 reads FYNNEI. This CDR3 contains 14 residues.

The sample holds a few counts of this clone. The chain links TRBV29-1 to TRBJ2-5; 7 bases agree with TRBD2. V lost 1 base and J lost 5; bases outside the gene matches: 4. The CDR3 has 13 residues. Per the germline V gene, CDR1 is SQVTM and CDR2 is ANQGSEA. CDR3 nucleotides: TGCAGCGTTGAAGTTGAAGCGGGGGAGACCCAGTACTTC. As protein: CSVEVEAGETQYF. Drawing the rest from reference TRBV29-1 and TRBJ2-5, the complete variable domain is SAVISQKPSRDICQRGTSLTIQCQVDSQVTMMFWYRQQPGQSLTLIATANQGSEATYESGFVIDKFPISRPNLTFSTLTVSNMSPEDSSIYLCSVEVEAGETQYFGPGTRLLVL.

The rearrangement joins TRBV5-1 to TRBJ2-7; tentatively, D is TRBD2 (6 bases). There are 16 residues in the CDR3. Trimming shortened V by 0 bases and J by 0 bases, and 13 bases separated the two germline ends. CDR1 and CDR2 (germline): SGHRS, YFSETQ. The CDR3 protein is CASSLVVSGYSYEQYF. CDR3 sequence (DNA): TGCGCCAGCAGCTTGGTGGTTAGCGGATACTCCTACGAGCAGTACTTC.

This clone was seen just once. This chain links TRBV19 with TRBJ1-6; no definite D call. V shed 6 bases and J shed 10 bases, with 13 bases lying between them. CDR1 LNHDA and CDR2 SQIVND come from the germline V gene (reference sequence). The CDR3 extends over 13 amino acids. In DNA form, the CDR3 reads TGTGCCAGTAGCGTTGCCCCGGCCTCACCCCTCCACTTT. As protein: CASSVAPASPLHF.

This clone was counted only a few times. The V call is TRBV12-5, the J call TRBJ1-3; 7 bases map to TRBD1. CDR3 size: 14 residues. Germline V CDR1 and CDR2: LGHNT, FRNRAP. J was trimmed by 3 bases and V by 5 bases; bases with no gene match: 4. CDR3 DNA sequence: TGTGCTAGTGGTGGGGGACAGATTGGAAACACCATATATTTT. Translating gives CASGGGQIGNTIYF.

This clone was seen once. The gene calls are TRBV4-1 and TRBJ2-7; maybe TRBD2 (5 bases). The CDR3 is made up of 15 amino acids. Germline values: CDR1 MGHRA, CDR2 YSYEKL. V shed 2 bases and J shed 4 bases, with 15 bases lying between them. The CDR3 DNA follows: TGCGCCAGCAGCCAACGGACTCTCGTGGGATACGAGCAGTACTTC. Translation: CASSQRTLVGYEQYF.

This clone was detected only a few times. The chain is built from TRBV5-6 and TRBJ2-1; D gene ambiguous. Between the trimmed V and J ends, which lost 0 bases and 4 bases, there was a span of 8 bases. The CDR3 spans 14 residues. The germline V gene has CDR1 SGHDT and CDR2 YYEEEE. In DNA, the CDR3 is TGTGCCAGCAGCTTGGCCGTAGGTTACAATGAGCAGTTCTTC. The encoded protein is CASSLAVGYNEQFF.

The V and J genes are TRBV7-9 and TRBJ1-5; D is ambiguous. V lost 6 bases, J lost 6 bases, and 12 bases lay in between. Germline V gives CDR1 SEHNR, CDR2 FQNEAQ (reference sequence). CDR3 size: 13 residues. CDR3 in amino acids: CASSYGVGQPQHF. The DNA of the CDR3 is TGTGCCAGCAGTTACGGGGTGGGTCAGCCCCAGCATTTT.

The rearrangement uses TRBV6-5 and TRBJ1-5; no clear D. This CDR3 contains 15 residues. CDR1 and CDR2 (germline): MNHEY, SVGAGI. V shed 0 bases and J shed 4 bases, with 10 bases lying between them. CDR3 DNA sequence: TGTGCCAGCAGTTACTCGAGACCGGCAAATCAGCCCCAGCATTTT. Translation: CASSYSRPANQPQHF.

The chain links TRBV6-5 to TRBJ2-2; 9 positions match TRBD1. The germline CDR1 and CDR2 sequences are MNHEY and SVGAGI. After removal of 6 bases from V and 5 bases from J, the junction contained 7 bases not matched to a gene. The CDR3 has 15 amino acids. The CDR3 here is CASRPGQGSTGELFF. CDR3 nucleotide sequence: TGTGCCAGCAGACCGGGACAGGGTTCAACCGGGGAGCTGTTTTTT.

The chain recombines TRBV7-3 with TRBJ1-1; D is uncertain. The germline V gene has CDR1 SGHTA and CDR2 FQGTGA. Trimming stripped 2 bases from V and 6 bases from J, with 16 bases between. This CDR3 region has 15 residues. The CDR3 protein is CASSLDNGMKAEAFF. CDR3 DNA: TGTGCCAGCAGCTTAGACAATGGGATGAAGGCTGAAGCTTTCTTT.

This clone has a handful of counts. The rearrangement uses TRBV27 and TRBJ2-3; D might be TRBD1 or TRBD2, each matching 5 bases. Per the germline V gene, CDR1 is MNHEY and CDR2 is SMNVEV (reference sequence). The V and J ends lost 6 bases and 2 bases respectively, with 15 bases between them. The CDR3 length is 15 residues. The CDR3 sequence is CASSQVGGFTDTQYF. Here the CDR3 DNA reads TGTGCCAGCAGCCAAGTTGGGGGTTTCACAGATACGCAGTATTTT.

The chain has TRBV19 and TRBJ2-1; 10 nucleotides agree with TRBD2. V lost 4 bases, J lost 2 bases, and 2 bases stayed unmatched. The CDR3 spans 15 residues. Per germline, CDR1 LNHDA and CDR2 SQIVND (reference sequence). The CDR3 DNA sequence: TGTGCCAGTAGTACCACTAGCGGGGCCTACAATGAGCAGTTCTTC. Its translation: CASSTTSGAYNEQFF.

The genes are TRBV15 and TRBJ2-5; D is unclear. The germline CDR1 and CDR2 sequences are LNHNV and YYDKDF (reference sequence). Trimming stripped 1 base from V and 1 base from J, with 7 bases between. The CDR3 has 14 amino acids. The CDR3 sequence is CATSRGQPQETQYF. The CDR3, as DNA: TGTGCCACCAGCAGAGGCCAGCCCCAAGAGACCCAGTACTTC.

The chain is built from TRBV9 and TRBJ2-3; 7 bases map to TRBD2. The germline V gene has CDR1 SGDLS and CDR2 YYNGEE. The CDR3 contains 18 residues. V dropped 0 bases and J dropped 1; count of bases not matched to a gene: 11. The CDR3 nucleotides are TGTGCCAGCAGCGTAGGGTCTAGCGGCGGGTTTGGCACAGATACGCAGTATTTT. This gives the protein CASSVGSSGGFGTDTQYF.

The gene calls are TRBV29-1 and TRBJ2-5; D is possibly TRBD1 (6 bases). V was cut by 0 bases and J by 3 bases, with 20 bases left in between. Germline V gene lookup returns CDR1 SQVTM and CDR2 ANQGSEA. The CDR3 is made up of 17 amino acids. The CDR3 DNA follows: TGCAGCGTTGAAGACGTAAACCGGGACACCAAAAAAGAGACCCAGTACTTC. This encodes CSVEDVNRDTKKETQYF.

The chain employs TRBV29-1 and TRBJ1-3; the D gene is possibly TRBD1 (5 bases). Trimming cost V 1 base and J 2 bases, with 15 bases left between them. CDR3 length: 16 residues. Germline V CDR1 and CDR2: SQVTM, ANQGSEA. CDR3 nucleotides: TGCAGCGTTGAAGTATGGGGACCCGAGACTGGAAACACCATATATTTT. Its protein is CSVEVWGPETGNTIYF.

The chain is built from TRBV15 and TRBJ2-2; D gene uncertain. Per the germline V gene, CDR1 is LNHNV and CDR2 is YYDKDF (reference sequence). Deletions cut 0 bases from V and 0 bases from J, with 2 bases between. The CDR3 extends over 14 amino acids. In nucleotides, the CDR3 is TGTGCCACCAGCAGAGATACGAACACCGGGGAGCTGTTTTTT. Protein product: CATSRDTNTGELFF.

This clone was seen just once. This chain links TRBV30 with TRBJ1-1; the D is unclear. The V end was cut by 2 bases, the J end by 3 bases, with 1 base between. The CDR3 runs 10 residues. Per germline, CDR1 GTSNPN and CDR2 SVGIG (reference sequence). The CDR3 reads CAWSYTEAFF. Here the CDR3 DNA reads TGTGCCTGGAGTTACACTGAAGCTTTCTTT.

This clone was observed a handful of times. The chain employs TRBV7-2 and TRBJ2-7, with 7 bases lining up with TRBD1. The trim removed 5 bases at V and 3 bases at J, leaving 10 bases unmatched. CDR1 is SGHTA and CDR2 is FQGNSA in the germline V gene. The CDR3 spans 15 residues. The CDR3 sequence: CASSAPVTGNYEQYF. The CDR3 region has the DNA TGTGCCAGCAGCGCGCCTGTGACAGGGAACTACGAGCAGTACTTC. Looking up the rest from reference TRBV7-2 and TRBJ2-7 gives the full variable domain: GAGVSQSPSNKVTEKGKDVELRCDPISGHTALYWYRQSLGQGLEFLIYFQGNSAPDKSGLPSDRFSAERTGGSVSTLTIQRTQQEDSAVYLCASSAPVTGNYEQYFGPGTRLTVT.

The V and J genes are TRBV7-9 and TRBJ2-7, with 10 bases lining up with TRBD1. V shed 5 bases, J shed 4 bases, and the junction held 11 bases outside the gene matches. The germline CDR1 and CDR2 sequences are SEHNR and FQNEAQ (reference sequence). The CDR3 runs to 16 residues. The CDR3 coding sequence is TGTGCCAGCAGCACCACCGGGACAGGGGTGAGGTACGAGCAGTACTTC. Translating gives CASSTTGTGVRYEQYF.